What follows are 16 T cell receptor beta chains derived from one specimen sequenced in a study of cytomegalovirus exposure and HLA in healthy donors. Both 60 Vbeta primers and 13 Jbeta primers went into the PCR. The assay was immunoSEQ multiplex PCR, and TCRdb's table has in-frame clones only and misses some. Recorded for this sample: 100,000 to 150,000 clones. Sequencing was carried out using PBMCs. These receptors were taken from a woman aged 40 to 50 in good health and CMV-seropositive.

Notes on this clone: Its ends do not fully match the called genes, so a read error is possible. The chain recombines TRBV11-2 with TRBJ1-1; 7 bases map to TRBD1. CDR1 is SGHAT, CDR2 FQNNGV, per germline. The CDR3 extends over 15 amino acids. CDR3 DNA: TGTGCCAGCAGCTTGCGGGGACAGTTGAACGCTGAAGCTTTCTTT. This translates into CASSLRGQLNAEAFF.

DNA for the CDR3: TGTGCCAGCAGTGATCGGGGGATCACTGAAGCTTTCTTT. Translating it yields CASSDRGITEAFF. The chain recombines TRBV6-1 with TRBJ1-1; possible D gene TRBD1, 5 bases. V dropped 3 bases and J dropped 4 bases, with 9 bases sitting between them. CDR1 and CDR2 (germline): MNHNS, SASEGT. The CDR3 extends over 13 amino acids.

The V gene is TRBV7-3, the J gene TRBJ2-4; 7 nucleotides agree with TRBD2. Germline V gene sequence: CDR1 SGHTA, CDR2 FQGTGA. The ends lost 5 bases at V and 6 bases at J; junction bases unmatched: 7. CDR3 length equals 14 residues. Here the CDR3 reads CASSKGDYPNIQYF. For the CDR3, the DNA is TGTGCCAGCAGCAAAGGGGACTACCCAAACATTCAGTACTTC.

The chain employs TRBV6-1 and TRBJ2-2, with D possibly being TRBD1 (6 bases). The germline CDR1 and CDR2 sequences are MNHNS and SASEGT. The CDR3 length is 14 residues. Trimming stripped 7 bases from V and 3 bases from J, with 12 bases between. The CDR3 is CASIGTPDTGELFF. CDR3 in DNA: TGTGCCAGCATCGGGACACCCGACACCGGGGAGCTGTTTTTT.

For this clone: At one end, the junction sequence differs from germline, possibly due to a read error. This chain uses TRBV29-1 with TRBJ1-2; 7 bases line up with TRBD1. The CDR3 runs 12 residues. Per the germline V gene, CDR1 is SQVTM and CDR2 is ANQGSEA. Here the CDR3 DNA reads TGCAGCGTTGAGGGACAGCCCTATGGCTGCACCTTC. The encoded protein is CSVEGQPYGCTF.

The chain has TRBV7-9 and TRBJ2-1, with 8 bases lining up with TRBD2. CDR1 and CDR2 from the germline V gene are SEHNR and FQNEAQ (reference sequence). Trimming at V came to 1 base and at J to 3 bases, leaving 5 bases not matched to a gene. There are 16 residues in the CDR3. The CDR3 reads CASSLGLAIVYNEQFF. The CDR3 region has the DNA TGTGCCAGCAGCTTAGGACTAGCGATCGTCTACAATGAGCAGTTCTTC.

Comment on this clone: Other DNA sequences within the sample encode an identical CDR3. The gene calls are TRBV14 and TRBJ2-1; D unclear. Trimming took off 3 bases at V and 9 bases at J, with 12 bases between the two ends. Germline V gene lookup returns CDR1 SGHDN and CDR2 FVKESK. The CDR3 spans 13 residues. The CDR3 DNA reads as TGTGCCAGCAGCCAGATGACTTCCAGTGAGCAGTTCTTC. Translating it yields CASSQMTSSEQFF.

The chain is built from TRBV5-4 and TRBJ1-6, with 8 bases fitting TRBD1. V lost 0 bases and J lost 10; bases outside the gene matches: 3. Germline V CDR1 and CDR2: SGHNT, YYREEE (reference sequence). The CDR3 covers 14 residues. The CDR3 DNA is TGTGCCAGCAGCTTGGCCAGGGGGCGATCACCCCTCCACTTT. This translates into CASSLARGRSPLHF.

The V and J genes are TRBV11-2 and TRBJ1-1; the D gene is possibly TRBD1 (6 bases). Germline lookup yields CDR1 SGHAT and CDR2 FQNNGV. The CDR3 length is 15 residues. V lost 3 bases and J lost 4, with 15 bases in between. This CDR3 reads CASSLRGAGGTEAFF. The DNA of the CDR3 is TGTGCCAGCAGCTTGCGGGGGGCGGGGGGCACTGAAGCTTTCTTT.

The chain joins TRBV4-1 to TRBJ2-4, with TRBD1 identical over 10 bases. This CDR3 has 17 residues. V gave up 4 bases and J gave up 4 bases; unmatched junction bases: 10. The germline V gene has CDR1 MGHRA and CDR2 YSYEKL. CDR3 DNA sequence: TGCGCCAGCAGCCGTCACCCCGGGACAGGGGCTAAAAACATTCAGTACTTC. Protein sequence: CASSRHPGTGAKNIQYF.

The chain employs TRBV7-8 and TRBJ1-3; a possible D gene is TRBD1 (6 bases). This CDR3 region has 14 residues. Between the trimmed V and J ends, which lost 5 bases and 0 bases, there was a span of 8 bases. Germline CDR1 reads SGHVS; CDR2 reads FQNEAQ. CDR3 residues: CASSPQGSGNTIYF. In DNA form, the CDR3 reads TGTGCCAGCAGCCCACAGGGCTCTGGAAACACCATATATTTT.

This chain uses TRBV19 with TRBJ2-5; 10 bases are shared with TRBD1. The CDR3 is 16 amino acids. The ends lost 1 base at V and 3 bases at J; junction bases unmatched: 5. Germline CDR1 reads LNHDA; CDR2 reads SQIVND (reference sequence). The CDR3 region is CASSIGLGQGKETQYF. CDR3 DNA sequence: TGTGCCAGTAGTATAGGCTTGGGACAGGGGAAAGAGACCCAGTACTTC. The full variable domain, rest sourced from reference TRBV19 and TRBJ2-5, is DGGITQSPKYLFRKEGQNVTLSCEQNLNHDAMYWYRQDPGQGLRLIYYSQIVNDFQKGDIAEGYSVSREKKESFPLTVTSAQKNPTAFYLCASSIGLGQGKETQYFGPGTRLLVL.

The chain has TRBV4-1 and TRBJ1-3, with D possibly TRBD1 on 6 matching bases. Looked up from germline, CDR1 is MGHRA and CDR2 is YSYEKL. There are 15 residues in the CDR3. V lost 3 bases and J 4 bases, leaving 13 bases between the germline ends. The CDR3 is CASSQRQDSGNTIYF. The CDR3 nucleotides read TGCGCCAGCAGCCAGCGACAGGACTCAGGAAACACCATATATTTT.

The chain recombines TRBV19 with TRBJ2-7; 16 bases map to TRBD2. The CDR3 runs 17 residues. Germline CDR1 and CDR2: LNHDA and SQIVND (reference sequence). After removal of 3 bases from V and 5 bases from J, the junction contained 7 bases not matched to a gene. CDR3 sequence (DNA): TGTGCCAGTAGTATCAGGGGACTAGCGGGAGGGCCCCACGAGCAGTACTTC. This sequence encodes CASSIRGLAGGPHEQYF.

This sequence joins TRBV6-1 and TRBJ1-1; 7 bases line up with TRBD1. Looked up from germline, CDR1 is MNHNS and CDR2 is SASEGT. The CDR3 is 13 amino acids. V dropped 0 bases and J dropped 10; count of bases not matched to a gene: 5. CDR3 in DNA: TGTGCCAGCAGTGAAGCGGATACAGGGGCAGCTTTCTTT. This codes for CASSEADTGAAFF.

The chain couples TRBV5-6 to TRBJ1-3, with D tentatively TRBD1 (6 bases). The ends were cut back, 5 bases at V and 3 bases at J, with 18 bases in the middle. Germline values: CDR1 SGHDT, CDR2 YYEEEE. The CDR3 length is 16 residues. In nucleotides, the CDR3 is TGTGCCAGCAGGTCCCGGGGGGGGCTCGTTGGAAACACCATATATTTT. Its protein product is CASRSRGGLVGNTIYF.